Listed below are T cell receptor beta chains from one sample, sequenced in a study of cytomegalovirus exposure and HLA in healthy donors. Repertoires were generated with immunoSEQ multiplex PCR, while TCRdb's copy carries only in-frame clones and drops some. The profile shows 100,000 to 150,000 clones, over 60% of them singletons. Specimen: PBMCs. These TCRs come from a woman in her thirties or forties in good health and CMV-seropositive. The conserved cysteine and the conserved F or W are not part of the CDR3 here. The order of the fields is clone size, V gene, J gene, CDR3 protein. For some rows the clone size is stated as once, few or many, or as a class when expanded; others skip it.

clone_size: -
v_call: TRBV28
j_call: TRBJ2-7
cdr3_aa: ASSFKPPMRYEQY

clone_size: -
v_call: TRBV9
j_call: TRBJ2-7
cdr3_aa: ASSSTAGGYEQY

clone_size: -
v_call: TRBV10-3
j_call: TRBJ2-2
cdr3_aa: AISDLGQGPLSNTGELF

clone_size: -
v_call: TRBV27
j_call: TRBJ2-7
cdr3_aa: ASSLTSGSYEQY

clone_size: few
v_call: TRBV9
j_call: TRBJ2-1
cdr3_aa: ASSVGGSGARNEQF

clone_size: -
v_call: TRBV2
j_call: TRBJ1-2
cdr3_aa: ASRKGGQNYGYT

clone_size: few
v_call: TRBV29-1
j_call: TRBJ1-2
cdr3_aa: SVGTNYGYT

clone_size: once
v_call: TRBV7-8
j_call: TRBJ2-7
cdr3_aa: ASSSYSGRSSYEQY

clone_size: -
v_call: TRBV11-2
j_call: TRBJ2-7
cdr3_aa: ASSDAGQGAYEQY

clone_size: -
v_call: TRBV6-5
j_call: -
cdr3_aa: ASSYWSGDEQY

clone_size: -
v_call: TRBV29-1
j_call: TRBJ2-3
cdr3_aa: SVDLGQVPTDTQY

clone_size: -
v_call: TRBV5-6
j_call: -
cdr3_aa: ASSPGGRSGYEQY

clone_size: -
v_call: TRBV6-5
j_call: TRBJ2-7
cdr3_aa: ASSYSGTGVYEQY

clone_size: -
v_call: TRBV28
j_call: TRBJ2-1
cdr3_aa: ASSSGGDGYNEQF

clone_size: few
v_call: TRBV6-1
j_call: TRBJ2-1
cdr3_aa: ASRDRPYNEQF

clone_size: few
v_call: TRBV6-6
j_call: TRBJ1-4
cdr3_aa: ASRSGQGNEKLF

clone_size: -
v_call: TRBV5-6
j_call: TRBJ2-2
cdr3_aa: ASSFASGINTGELF

clone_size: -
v_call: TRBV6-5
j_call: TRBJ2-1
cdr3_aa: ASSSVGGPHNEQF

clone_size: -
v_call: TRBV7-8
j_call: TRBJ2-7
cdr3_aa: ASSLLSSTYEQY

clone_size: -
v_call: TRBV5-1
j_call: TRBJ1-1
cdr3_aa: ASSPHPGHEAF

clone_size: -
v_call: TRBV19
j_call: TRBJ2-1
cdr3_aa: ASSIRDSSYNEQF